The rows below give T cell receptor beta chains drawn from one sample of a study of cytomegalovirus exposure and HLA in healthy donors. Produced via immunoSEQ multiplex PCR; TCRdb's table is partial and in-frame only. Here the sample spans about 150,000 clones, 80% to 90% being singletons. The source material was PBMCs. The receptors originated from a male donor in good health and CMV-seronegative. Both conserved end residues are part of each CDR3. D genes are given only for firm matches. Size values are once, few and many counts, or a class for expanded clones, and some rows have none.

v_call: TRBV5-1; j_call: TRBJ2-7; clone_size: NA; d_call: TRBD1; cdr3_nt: TGCGCCAGCAGCTCGGAAGGGGACAGGGGGTTTTTCGAGCAGTACTTC; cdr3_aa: CASSSEGDRGFFEQYF
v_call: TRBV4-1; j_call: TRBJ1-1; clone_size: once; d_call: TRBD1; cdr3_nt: TGCGCCAGCAGCCACCCCGACAGGGAGGCTTTCTTT; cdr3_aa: CASSHPDREAFF
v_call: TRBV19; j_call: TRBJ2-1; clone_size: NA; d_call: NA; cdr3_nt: TGTGCCAGTTCTAAGACAGGACGGCCCGAGCAGTTCTTC; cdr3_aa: CASSKTGRPEQFF
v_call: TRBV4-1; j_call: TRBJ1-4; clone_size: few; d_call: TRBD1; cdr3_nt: TGCGCCAGCAGCCAGGAACAGGGGGCTAATGAAAAACTGTTTTTT; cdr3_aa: CASSQEQGANEKLFF
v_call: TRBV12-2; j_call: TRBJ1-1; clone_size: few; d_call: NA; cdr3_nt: TGTGCAAGTCGCGTTGCGGATGAAGCTTTCTTT; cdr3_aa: CASRVADEAFF
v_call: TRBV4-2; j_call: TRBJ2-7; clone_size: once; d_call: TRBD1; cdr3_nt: TGTGCCAGCAGCCAATTAGGACAGGGAAGCGAGCAGTACTTC; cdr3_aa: CASSQLGQGSEQYF
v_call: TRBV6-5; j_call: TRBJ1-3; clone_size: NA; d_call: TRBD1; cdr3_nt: TGTGCCAGCAGTCGGACAGGGGGCACTGGAAACACCATATATTTT; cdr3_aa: CASSRTGGTGNTIYF
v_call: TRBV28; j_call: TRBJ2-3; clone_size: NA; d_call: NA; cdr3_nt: TGTGCCAGCAGCCGCGTAGATACGCAGTATTTT; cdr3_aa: CASSRVDTQYF
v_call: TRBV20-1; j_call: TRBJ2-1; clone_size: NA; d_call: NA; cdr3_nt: TGCAGTGCCGTACAGAATGAGCAGTTCTTC; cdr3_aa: CSAVQNEQFF
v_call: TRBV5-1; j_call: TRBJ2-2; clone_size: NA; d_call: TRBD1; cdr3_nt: TGCGCCAGCAGCTTGGCGGCCGGGACAGGCTGGGGCGGGGAGCTGTTTTTT; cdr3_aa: CASSLAAGTGWGGELFF
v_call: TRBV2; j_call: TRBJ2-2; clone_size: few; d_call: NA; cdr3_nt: TGTGCCAGCAGTATCGGACTACACACCGGGGAGCTGTTTTTT; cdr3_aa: CASSIGLHTGELFF
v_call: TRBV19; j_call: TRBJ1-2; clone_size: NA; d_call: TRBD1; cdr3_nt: TGTGCCAGTAGTATAGAATTCCGGGGTGGGACAGGGCACTATGGCTACACCTTC; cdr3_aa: CASSIEFRGGTGHYGYTF
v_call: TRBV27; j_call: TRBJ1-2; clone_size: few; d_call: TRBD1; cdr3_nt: TGTGCCAGCAGTTCATGGGACAGCAGATTCTATGGCTACACCTTC; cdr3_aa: CASSSWDSRFYGYTF
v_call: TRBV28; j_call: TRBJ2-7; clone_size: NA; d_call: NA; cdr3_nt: TGTGCCAGCAAATTAGGGGGGGCTGGGGAGCAGTACTTC; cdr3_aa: CASKLGGAGEQYF
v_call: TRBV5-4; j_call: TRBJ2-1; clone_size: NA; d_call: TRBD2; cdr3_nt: TGTGCCAGCAGCACCCCGGGGGGACTAGCGGGGGGGAGGCAGTTCTTC; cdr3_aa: CASSTPGGLAGGRQFF